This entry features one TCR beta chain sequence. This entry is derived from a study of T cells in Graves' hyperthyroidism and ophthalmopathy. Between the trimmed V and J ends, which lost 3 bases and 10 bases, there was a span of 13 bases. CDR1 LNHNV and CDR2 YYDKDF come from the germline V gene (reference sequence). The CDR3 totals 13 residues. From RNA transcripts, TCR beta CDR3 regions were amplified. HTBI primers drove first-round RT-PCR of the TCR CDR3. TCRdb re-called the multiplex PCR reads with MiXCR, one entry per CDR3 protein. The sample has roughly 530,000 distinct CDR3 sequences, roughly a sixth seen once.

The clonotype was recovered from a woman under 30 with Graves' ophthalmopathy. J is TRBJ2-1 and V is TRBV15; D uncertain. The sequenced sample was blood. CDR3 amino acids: CATSRPPSWEQFF. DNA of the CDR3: TGTGCCACCAGCAGGCCGCCCTCCTGGGAGCAGTTCTTC.